The source of this TCR beta chain is a study of CD8 T cells in acute hepatitis C reinfection. About the research overall: Within 168 days of the estimated infection date, acute samples were collected.

This clone is judged medium-sized (0.01 to 0.1%). Measured with immunoSEQ multiplex PCR; TCRdb has only the in-frame clones, and not every one. The sample consists of a few thousand clones, around 41% of them appearing once. Indicated time point: acute HCV infection, within 168 days of estimated infection date. Sequencing of hepatitis C virus-specific cells was done ex vivo rather than after in vitro expansion. HCV-specific T cells were marked by tetramer with the NS3 1073-1081 peptide. Findings and caveats of the study: TRBV04 and TRBV06 were preferentially used in all groups, not explained by naive pool overrepresentation. Follow-up repertoires were missing for chronically infected subjects.

The CDR3 runs to 15 residues. Germline values: CDR1 LGHNA, CDR2 YNFKEQ. Trimming pared 0 bases from V and 7 bases from J, leaving 13 bases between. The J gene is TRBJ2-1, the V gene TRBV4-2; D possibly corresponds to TRBD2 (5 bases). The sequenced sample was HCV NS3-1073 tetramer-sorted CD8+ T cells from PBMCs, obtained during acute infection. This TCR came from a man younger than 45 with chronic hepatitis C. This CDR3 reads CASSQEQPRGNEQFF. CDR3 in DNA: TGTGCCAGCAGCCAAGAACAGCCCCGAGGGAATGAGCAGTTCTTC.